This T cell receptor beta chain was captured by sequencing in a study of blood T cell repertoires in COVID-19. Study overall: Acute and convalescent COVID-19 specimens originated in the United States, Italy and Spain. Sources were T cells, B-cell-depleted T cells, or PBMCs; the material itself was cDNA or gDNA.

Authors' methods: Researchers report that nucleated cell counts were estimated from reference gene primer amplification. Produced via immunoSEQ multiplex PCR; TCRdb's table is partial and in-frame only. The DNA was the basis for D and trimming; V, J and clone size are from that table. The repertoire holds about 200,000 clones, with 80% to 95% as singletons. It was during active infection that Seattle patients were enrolled and then longitudinally followed. The CDR3 consists of 14 residues. Trimming removed 1 base at V and 4 bases at J, with 8 bases between. Germline V gives CDR1 SEHNR, CDR2 FQNEAQ (reference sequence).

The chain recombines TRBV7-9 with TRBJ1-5; a weak D match, TRBD1 (6 bases). The receptor comes from a man aged 55 to 69 with COVID-19, enrolled during active disease. Sequenced sample: peripheral blood. CDR3 in amino acids: CASSLEGENQPQHF. CDR3 sequence (DNA): TGTGCCAGCAGCTTAGAGGGGGAGAATCAGCCCCAGCATTTT.